A selection of T cell receptor beta chains follows, all from one sample in a study of T cell changes during pregnancy in multiple sclerosis. Here immunoSEQ multiplex PCR was the method, and the copy in TCRdb shows in-frame clones only, minus some. Of roughly 33,000 clones listed, about 90% are singletons. The starting material was CD4+ T cells from peripheral blood mononuclear cells, obtained in the third trimester of pregnancy. The receptor source for this set is a female donor in good health, enrolled as a control in a pregnancy study. Both conserved end residues are part of each CDR3. Fields, in order: clone size, V gene, D gene, J gene, CDR3 protein, CDR3 DNA. The D gene is left open where the match is weak. The size of a clone is reported for some rows only, either as once, few or many, or as a class for expanded clones.

.,TRBV28,.,TRBJ1-2,CASSRGMGNYGYTF,TGTGCCAGCAGCCGGGGTATGGGTAACTATGGCTACACCTTC
.,TRBV13,TRBD1,TRBJ2-1,CASRQGAGYNEQFF,TGTGCCTCAAGACAGGGGGCGGGATACAATGAGCAGTTCTTC
.,TRBV28,TRBD1,TRBJ1-2,CASSRPTGLYGYTF,TGTGCCAGCAGTCGACCGACAGGGCTCTATGGCTACACCTTC
.,TRBV18,.,TRBJ1-2,CASSPDGGSGYTF,TGTGCCAGCTCACCGGACGGAGGAAGCGGCTACACCTTC
.,TRBV7-9,.,TRBJ2-3,CASSSTPLGGTQYF,TGTGCCAGCAGCTCGACGCCTCTTGGAGGTACGCAGTATTTT
.,TRBV4-2,.,TRBJ2-2,CASSQENIRRGTGELFF,TGTGCCAGCAGCCAGGAGAATATTAGGCGGGGCACCGGGGAGCTGTTTTTT
.,TRBV14,.,TRBJ1-4,CASSQDIGSGEKLFF,TGTGCCAGCAGCCAAGATATCGGGAGTGGGGAAAAACTGTTTTTT
.,TRBV6-5,.,TRBJ2-1,CASSYQPGSEEQFF,TGTGCCAGCAGCTATCAACCTGGGAGCGAAGAGCAGTTCTTC
.,TRBV27,.,TRBJ1-1,CASSTKLNTEAFF,TGTGCCAGCAGTACGAAGCTGAACACTGAAGCTTTCTTT
.,TRBV2,.,TRBJ2-7,CASRVGEDYEQYF,TGTGCCAGCAGGGTGGGAGAGGACTACGAGCAGTACTTC
.,TRBV9,TRBD2,TRBJ2-1,CASSSSGRRVNEQFF,TGTGCCAGCAGCTCTAGCGGGAGACGCGTCAATGAGCAGTTCTTC
.,TRBV28,.,TRBJ1-1,CASGAGAVDTEAFF,TGTGCCAGCGGGGCAGGGGCTGTGGACACTGAAGCTTTCTTT
once,TRBV15,.,TRBJ2-1,CATSRGGIYNEQFF,TGTGCCACCAGCAGGGGGGGAATCTACAATGAGCAGTTCTTC
.,TRBV28,.,TRBJ1-4,CASSLQGTATNEKLFF,TGTGCCAGCAGTTTACAGGGGACGGCGACTAATGAAAAACTGTTTTTT
.,TRBV28,.,TRBJ2-5,CASSLSGGGLIGTQYF,TGTGCCAGCAGTTTATCGGGGGGCGGTTTAATTGGGACCCAGTACTTC
.,TRBV11-2,.,TRBJ2-7,CASNSLGRGSYEQYF,TGTGCCAGCAACTCCCTCGGCAGGGGATCCTACGAGCAGTACTTC
.,TRBV19,.,TRBJ1-2,CASSIGRGFSGYTF,TGTGCCAGTAGTATAGGCAGGGGATTCAGCGGCTACACCTTC
few,TRBV6-1,TRBD1,TRBJ1-5,CASSTTGDQPQHF,TGTGCCAGCAGTACCACAGGGGATCAGCCCCAGCATTTT
.,TRBV27,TRBD2,TRBJ2-3,CASSPLGGGGRTDTQYF,TGTGCCAGCTCCCCCCTGGGGGGCGGGGGGAGAACAGATACGCAGTATTTT
.,TRBV4-1,TRBD2,TRBJ2-7,CASSPQTSGGFYEQYF,TGCGCCAGCAGCCCCCAGACTAGCGGGGGGTTCTACGAGCAGTACTTC
.,TRBV6-6,.,TRBJ2-7,CASSRGTSYEQYF,TGTGCCAGCAGCCGTGGGACTTCCTACGAGCAGTACTTC
.,TRBV7-2,.,TRBJ2-1,CASSQGQLYNEQFF,TGTGCCAGCAGCCAGGGACAACTGTACAATGAGCAGTTCTTC
.,TRBV18,TRBD1,TRBJ1-3,CASSPVTGLSGNTIYF,TGTGCCAGCTCACCAGTGACAGGGTTATCTGGAAACACCATATATTTT
.,TRBV19,TRBD2,TRBJ2-5,CASSTGLAGGKYQETQYF,TGTGCCAGTAGTACGGGACTAGCGGGAGGGAAGTACCAAGAGACCCAGTACTTC
.,TRBV7-6,.,TRBJ2-1,CASSSDYYNEQFF,TGTGCCAGCAGCTCCGACTACTACAATGAGCAGTTCTTC
.,TRBV5-1,.,TRBJ2-7,CASSLIDEQYF,TGCGCCAGCAGCTTGATCGACGAGCAGTACTTC
once,TRBV28,.,TRBJ1-2,CASFDTSGGYTF,TGTGCCAGTTTTGACACCTCTGGAGGCTACACCTTC
.,TRBV11-2,TRBD1,TRBJ1-1,CASRRTVRGWTEAFF,TGTGCCAGCAGGCGTACTGTCAGGGGGTGGACTGAAGCTTTCTTT
.,TRBV18,.,TRBJ2-7,CASSPSLYEQYF,TGTGCCAGCTCACCTTCCCTCTACGAGCAGTACTTC
.,TRBV5-4,.,TRBJ2-1,CASSLYRASSYNEQFF,TGTGCCAGCAGCTTGTACAGGGCTAGCTCCTACAATGAGCAGTTCTTC
.,TRBV19,TRBD2,TRBJ2-1,CASRPRAWGGGPHNEQFF,TGTGCCAGTAGGCCACGGGCTTGGGGGGGAGGGCCTCACAATGAGCAGTTCTTC